This T cell receptor beta chain came from a study of blood T cell repertoires in COVID-19. Study at large: Spain, Italy and the United States supplied samples that represented acute and convalescent COVID-19. PBMCs, B-cell-depleted T cells, or T cells were the source of the cDNA or gDNA that made up the material.

Seattle's cohort entered during active infection and was followed longitudinally. Authors' data handling: Amplification of reference gene primers provided the estimated nucleated cell counts. Profiled with immunoSEQ multiplex PCR; TCRdb holds only in-frame clones, not every one. V and J calls and clone size are given by that table; D and trimming were obtained from the DNA. Here the sample spans around 300,000 clones, 85% to 90% being singletons. The trim removed 0 bases at V and 0 bases at J, leaving 2 bases unmatched. Per the germline V gene, CDR1 is SGDLS and CDR2 is YYNGEE. CDR3 length: 15 amino acids.

Sequenced material: peripheral blood. This receptor was identified in a woman under 40 with COVID-19, enrolled during active disease. The rearrangement links TRBV9 to TRBJ1-1; 7 nucleotides align to TRBD1. The CDR3 spells CASSVGDSLNTEAFF. The CDR3 DNA follows: TGTGCCAGCAGCGTAGGGGACAGTCTGAACACTGAAGCTTTCTTT.